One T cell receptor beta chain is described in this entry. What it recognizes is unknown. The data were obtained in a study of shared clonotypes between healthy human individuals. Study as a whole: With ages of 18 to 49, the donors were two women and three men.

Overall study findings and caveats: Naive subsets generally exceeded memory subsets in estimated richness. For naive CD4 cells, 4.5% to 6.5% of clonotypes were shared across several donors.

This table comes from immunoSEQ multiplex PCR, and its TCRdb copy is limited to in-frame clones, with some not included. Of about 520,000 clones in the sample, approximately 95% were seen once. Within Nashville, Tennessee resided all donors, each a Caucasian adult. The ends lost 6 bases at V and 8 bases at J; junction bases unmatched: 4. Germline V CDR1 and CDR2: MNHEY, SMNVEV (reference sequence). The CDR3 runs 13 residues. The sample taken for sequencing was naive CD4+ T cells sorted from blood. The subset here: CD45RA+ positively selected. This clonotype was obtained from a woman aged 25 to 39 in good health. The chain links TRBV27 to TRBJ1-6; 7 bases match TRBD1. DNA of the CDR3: TGTGCCAGCAGAGGGACAGAATATTCACCCCTCCACTTT. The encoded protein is CASRGTEYSPLHF.